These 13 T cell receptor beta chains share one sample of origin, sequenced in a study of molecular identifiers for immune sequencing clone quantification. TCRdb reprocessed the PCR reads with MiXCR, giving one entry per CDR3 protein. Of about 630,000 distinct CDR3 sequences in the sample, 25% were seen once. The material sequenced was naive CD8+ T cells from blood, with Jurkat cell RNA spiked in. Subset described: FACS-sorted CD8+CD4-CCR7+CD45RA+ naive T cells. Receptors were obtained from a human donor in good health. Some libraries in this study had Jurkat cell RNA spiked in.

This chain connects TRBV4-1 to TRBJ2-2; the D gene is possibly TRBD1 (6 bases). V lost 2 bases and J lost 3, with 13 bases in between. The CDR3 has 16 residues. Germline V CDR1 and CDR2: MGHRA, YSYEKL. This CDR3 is CASSQTGTPHTGELFF. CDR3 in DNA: TGCGCCAGCAGCCAAACCGGGACACCACACACCGGGGAGCTGTTTTTT.

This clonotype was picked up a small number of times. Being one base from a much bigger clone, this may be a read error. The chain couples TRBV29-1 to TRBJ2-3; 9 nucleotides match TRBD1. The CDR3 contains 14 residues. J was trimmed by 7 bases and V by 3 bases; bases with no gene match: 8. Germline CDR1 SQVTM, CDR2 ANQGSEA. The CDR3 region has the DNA TGCAGCGTTGACTGGGGGACAGGGCTCAATACGCAGTATTTT. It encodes CSVDWGTGLNTQYF.

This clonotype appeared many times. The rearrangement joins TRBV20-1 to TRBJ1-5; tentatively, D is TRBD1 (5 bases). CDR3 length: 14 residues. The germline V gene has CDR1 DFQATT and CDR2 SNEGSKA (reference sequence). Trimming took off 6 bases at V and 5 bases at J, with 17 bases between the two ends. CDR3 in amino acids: CSAEQPTEYQPQHF. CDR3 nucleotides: TGCAGTGCAGAACAGCCGACAGAATATCAGCCCCAGCATTTT.

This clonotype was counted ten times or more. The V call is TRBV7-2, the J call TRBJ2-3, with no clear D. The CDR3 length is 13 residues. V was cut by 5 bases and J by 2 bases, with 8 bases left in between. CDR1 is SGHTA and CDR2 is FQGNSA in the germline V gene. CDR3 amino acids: CASSADNTDTQYF. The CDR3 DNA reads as TGTGCCAGCAGCGCAGACAACACAGATACGCAGTATTTT.

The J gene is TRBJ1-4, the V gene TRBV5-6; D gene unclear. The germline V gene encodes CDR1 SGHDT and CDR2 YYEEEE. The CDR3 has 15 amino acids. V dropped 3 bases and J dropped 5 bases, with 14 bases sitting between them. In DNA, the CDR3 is TGTGCCAGCAGCTCTATCGGGGAAAAAAATGAAAAACTGTTTTTT. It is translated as CASSSIGEKNEKLFF.

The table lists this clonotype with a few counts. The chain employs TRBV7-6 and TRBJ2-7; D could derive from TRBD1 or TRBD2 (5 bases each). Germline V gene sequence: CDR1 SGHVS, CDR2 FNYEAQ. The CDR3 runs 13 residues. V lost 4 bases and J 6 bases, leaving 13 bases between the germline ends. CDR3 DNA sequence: TGTGCCAGCAGCTATGGGACGGTCAGCGAGCAGTACTTC. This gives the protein CASSYGTVSEQYF.

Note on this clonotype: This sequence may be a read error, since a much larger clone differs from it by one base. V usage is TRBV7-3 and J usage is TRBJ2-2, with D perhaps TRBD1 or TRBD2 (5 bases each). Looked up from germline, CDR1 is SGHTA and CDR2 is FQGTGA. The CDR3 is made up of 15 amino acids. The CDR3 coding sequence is TGTGCCGGCAGCAAGGGACCCAGCAACACCGGGGAGCTGTTTTTT. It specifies CAGSKGPSNTGELFF.

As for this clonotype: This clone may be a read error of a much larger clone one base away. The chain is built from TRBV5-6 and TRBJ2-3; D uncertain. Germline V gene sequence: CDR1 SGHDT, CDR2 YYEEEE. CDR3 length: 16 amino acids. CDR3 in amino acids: CVSSLLVGRSTDTQYF. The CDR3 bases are TGTGTCAGCAGCTTGTTAGTAGGGCGATCCACAGATACGCAGTATTTT.

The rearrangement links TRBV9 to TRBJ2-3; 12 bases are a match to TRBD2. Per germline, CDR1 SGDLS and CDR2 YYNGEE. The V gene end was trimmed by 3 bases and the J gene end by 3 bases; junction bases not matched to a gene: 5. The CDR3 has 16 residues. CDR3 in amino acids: CASSETSGSPTDTQYF. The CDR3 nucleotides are TGTGCCAGCAGCGAGACTAGCGGGAGCCCGACAGATACGCAGTATTTT.

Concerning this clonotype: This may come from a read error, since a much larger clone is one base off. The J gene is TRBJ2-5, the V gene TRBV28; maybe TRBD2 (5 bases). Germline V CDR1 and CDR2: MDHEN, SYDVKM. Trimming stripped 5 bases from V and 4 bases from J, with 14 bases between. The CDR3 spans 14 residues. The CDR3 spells CASSPNGMGETQYF. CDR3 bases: TGTGCCAGCAGTCCCAACGGGATGGGAGAGACCCAGTACTTC.

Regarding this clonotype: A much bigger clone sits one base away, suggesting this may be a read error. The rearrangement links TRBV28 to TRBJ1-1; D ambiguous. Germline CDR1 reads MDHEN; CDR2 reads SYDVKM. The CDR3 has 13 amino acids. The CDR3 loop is CARSLPGSTEAFF. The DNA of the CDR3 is TGTGCCAGAAGTTTACCAGGCTCCACTGAAGCTTTCTTT.

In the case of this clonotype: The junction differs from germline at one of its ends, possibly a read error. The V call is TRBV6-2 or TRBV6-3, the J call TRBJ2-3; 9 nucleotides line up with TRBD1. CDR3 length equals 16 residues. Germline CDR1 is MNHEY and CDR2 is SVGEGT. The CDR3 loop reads CASRDYTGGLTDTQCF. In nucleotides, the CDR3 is TGTGCCAGCAGGGACTATACAGGGGGCCTTACAGATACGCAGTGTTTT.

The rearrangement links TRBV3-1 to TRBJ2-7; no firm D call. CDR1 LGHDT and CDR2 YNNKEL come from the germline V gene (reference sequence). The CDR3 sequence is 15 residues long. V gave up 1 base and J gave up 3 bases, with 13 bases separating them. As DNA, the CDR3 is TGTGCCAGCAGCCAAGCGATCTCCGGATTCTACGAGCAGTACTTC. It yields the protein CASSQAISGFYEQYF.